One sample yielded the 2 T cell receptor beta chains listed below, sequenced in a study of blood T cells in healthy people across ages. Primers used in a second PCR of roughly 7 to 12 cycles were a sample-barcoded 5' primer and a J-beta primer mix. One entry per CDR3 protein results from TCRdb running MiXCR on the 5' RACE reads. Of about 1.7 million distinct CDR3 sequences in the sample, 28% were seen once. The sample was blood. These receptors all stem from a woman aged 25 to 39 in good health.

This chain connects TRBV12-3 or TRBV12-4 to TRBJ2-1; D unresolved. Trimming took 6 bases from V and 3 from J, leaving 18 bases between them. There are 16 residues in the CDR3. CDR3 sequence reads: CASSSQAGGNYNEQFF. The CDR3, as DNA: TGTGCCAGCAGCTCCCAGGCTGGCGGCAACTACAATGAGCAGTTCTTC.

The chain uses TRBV29-1 and TRBJ2-5; 7 bases are a match to TRBD2. This CDR3 contains 13 residues. V lost 7 bases, J lost 5 bases, and 10 bases stayed unmatched. The V gene's germline CDR1 is SQVTM and CDR2 ANQGSEA. CDR3 sequence (DNA): TGCAGCGGGGAGACTAGCATTGGGGAGACCCAGTACTTC. Its translation is CSGETSIGETQYF.